The entry below describes one T cell receptor (beta chain). This clone was counted a single time. The antigen this receptor binds is unknown. It has no much larger one-base neighbor in the sample; base qualities were not kept. This sample was included in a study of cytomegalovirus exposure and HLA in healthy donors (dated by TCRdb to the late 2010s). Background for the entire study: According to an earlier analysis of a few hundred of the donors, roughly 180 million T cells yielded 90 million to 130 million unique TCR beta sequences and 276 Gb of sequence data. A separate validation cohort of 90 to 150 different subjects was used in addition to the 666-subject first cohort. An early release that covered about 600 HLA-typed donors contained 250 to 350 gigabases of sequencing data and tens of millions of unique TCR sequences. A later genetic analysis took genome-wide SNP genotypes for about 65% of the 666 donors and used that subset as a discovery cohort. Donor age, sex, ethnicity and CMV serostatus were compiled together with the repertoire data. Several DR-DQ haplotypes were handled as single units for association and clustering because linkage in the cohort was strong. In the later analysis, no new phenotypic data were used to find candidate immune exposures; instead, reliance was placed on TCR beta sequences and their occurrence across donors. The study aimed to test whether cataloging public T cell receptors could reveal signatures of past pathogen exposure. To predict cytomegalovirus infection status, the study combined high-throughput TCR immunosequencing, statistical association of individual TCRs with disease status, and machine learning. The study profiled the T cell repertoires of 666 subjects by immunosequencing and related them to cytomegalovirus serostatus. An earlier analysis of some 500 of the donors used high-throughput TCR beta sequencing to judge whether each TCR beta V gene segment behaved as functional or pseudogenic. Among the roughly 410 genotyped donors, around 81% belonged to the genetic ancestry cluster associated with self-reported Caucasian donors. All discovery cohort repertoires had been generated using a single sequencing platform. The number of donors typed differed by locus, with roughly 629-640 for A, B, C, DRB1 and DQB1, around 500 for DQA1, 600 to 610 for DPA1, and 472 for DPB1. Class I and class II HLA loci were covered by the typing at four-digit resolution. To study patterns of TCR occurrence, a later analysis re-analyzed previously published TCR beta repertoires from under 750 donors and added high-resolution HLA genotyping. Among 300 to 500 genotyped donors of the cohort, an average of about 240,000 unique TCR beta nucleotide sequences was sequenced per donor, of which about 19% were non-productive.

CDR1 and CDR2 are drawn from the germline V gene (reference sequence): SGHNT, YYREEE. CDR3 length: 18 amino acids, cysteine to phenylalanine. The read is trimmed to its CDR3 DNA, 54 bases read in frame from base 1. V loses 0 bases, J loses 1 base, and the germline ends lie 18 bases apart. Receptor libraries were prepared by the immunoSEQ multiplex PCR assay. The multiplex PCR relied on a mix of 60 forward primers for TCR Vbeta segments and 13 reverse primers for TCR Jbeta segments. The CDR3 region of rearranged TCR beta genes was amplified from genomic DNA by a multiplex PCR assay. The amplified TCR beta libraries were sequenced on the Illumina HiSeq System as 87-base-pair reads. Regarding the original processing steps: A later analysis tallied around 80 million unique TCR beta chains across the 660 or so repertoires, and around 9.9 million of those chains were shared by two or more donors. To remove PCR and sequencing errors, raw reads were error-corrected and collapsed into unique sequences using a nearest-neighbor algorithm that merged closely related sequences. CDR3 sequences were aligned to IMGT reference sequences to assign V, D and J gene segments. For a sequence to be retained, at least a six-nucleotide match to both a V gene segment and a J gene segment was required. A rearrangement counted as productive if the CDR3 had no stop codons and remained in frame with V and J, and every other rearrangement counted as non-productive. CDR3 was defined according to IMGT convention as the region running from the second conserved V-encoded cysteine to the conserved J-encoded phenylalanine. The earlier analysis of about 610 of the donors excluded sequences that lacked an unambiguous match to a single V gene segment. An earlier analysis of 587 of the donors called V segments functional above 56.7% productive rearrangements and segregating when the between-donor standard deviation exceeded 5%. A statistical classification framework was developed to diagnose cytomegalovirus status using the catalog of TCR beta chain sequences. V and J gene assignment, in a later analysis, came from comparing TCR nucleotide sequences with IMGT/GENE-DB human TR gene sequences. A later analysis assigned CDR3 sequences and most-parsimonious VDJ recombination scenarios with the TCRdist pipeline. A later analysis defined each TCR beta chain by its CDR3 amino acid sequence plus V-gene family, and excluded reads lacking a unique V-gene family. In a later analysis, 550 to 650 highly shared, low-generation-probability nucleotide sequences were removed to address suspected cross-contamination and a sequencing artifact. For each public chain, a later analysis derived a clonal expansion index from normalized ranks of inferred template counts within each repertoire. In a later analysis, generation probabilities were computed with a VDJ recombination model fitted to out-of-frame rearrangements, and the resulting probabilities were checked against IGoR. In a later analysis, TCR-TCR, TCR-HLA and TCR-CMV co-occurrence was scored with hypergeometric tests, and a repertoire-size bias correction was applied to TCR pairs. False discovery rates were estimated in a later analysis by permuting HLA or CMV assignments 20 times. In a later analysis, co-occurring TCRs were grouped with DBSCAN, and TCRdist sequence similarity was added when clustering was performed within HLA-allele-positive subsets. For co-occurrence clustering, repertoires with fewer than 30,000 or more than 120,000 public chains were excluded, along with a handful of repertoires with anomalous nucleotide sharing. Imported from immuneACCESS, the table was reduced by TCRdb to in-frame sequences with V and J called. These copies leave out some clones; in studies compared against another copy, an unresolved V gene accounts for under half, and the cause of the remainder is not known. The D gene and trimming were derived from the DNA, and the V and J assignments and clone size from that table. Present in this sample are about 160,000 clones, 85% of which were seen just once. 1% of the sample comes from the top ten.

General findings and caveats noted by the study authors: CMV serostatus was the only immune exposure information available for the cohort. In the study, some 160 TCR beta chains were listed as associated with cytomegalovirus. Linkage disequilibrium might explain the correlated functional status among segregating V segments, but an unknown experimental factor could not be ruled out. The earlier analysis of a few hundred of the donors excluded over 15 rarely observed V segments, including chromosome 9 orphons, because counts were too low. In a later analysis, several top co-occurrence clusters were reported to appear linked to parvovirus B19, influenza, CMV and Epstein-Barr virus. While some public TCRs were present in many individuals, most TCR sequences turned up only very rarely across donors. In vitro tests confirmed that a few of the cytomegalovirus-associated TCR beta chains recognize cytomegalovirus antigens. A cluster of highly shared sequence variants was judged likely to represent a technical artifact of the sequencing pipeline. According to a later analysis, TCR association rates differed among HLA loci, with DRB1 alleles showing the most associated TCRs and HLA-C alleles showing the fewest. A further reported finding was that TCR beta sequences accurately predicted the HLA-A and HLA-B alleles for most subjects in the first cohort. Roughly uniform sequencing depth across donors was assumed in presence/absence analyses, although this assumption may not hold. The authors suggested that the approach could potentially be extended to other disease states and immunological phenotypes. Some IMGT-functional V segments, including TRBV6-2 and TRBV6-3, could not be told apart with the 87-base-pair reads, so those segments were excluded. Only TCR beta chains were sequenced in this cohort, and the absence of alpha or paired-chain data limited detectable features. Specific HLA alleles were associated with over 15,000 TCR beta sequences at a false discovery rate of 0.05 in a later analysis. In a later genetic analysis, a missense DCLRE1C variant was associated with V-gene and J-gene trimming of TCR beta chains, and the association was replicated in an independent cohort. Because HLA typing was unavailable for some donors at each locus, only the typed subset was used in association tests. According to a later genetic analysis, donors in an Asian-associated ancestry cluster had fewer N-insertions in productive TCRs than the approximately 610-donor mean. When HLA alleles, especially DR and DQ, strongly co-occurred, attributing TCR associations to individual alleles was difficult. Broadly in line with IMGT annotations, most TCR beta V segments showed up in productive rearrangements about 90% or about 30% of the time in an earlier analysis of some 590 of the donors. Compared with equally common non-associated chains, HLA-associated TCR beta chains in a later analysis were more clonally expanded and had lower generation probabilities. According to a later analysis, most CMV-associated TCR beta chains appeared to be HLA-restricted, and the HLA associations seemed to be driven largely by CMV exposure. Cytomegalovirus status was reported to be diagnosed by the classifier with high specificity and sensitivity in both the original and validation cohorts.

The cohort consisted of some 670 healthy bone marrow donors. Cohort members were all nominally healthy when sampled, although unrecorded immune exposures were likely present. The donor was CMV seronegative and belonged to the group of 352 seronegative cohort members. Each donor provided a peripheral blood sample, and peripheral blood mononuclear cells were used for TCR beta sequencing. The Qiagen DNeasy Blood Extraction Kit was used to extract genomic DNA from the blood cell samples. The chain couples TRBV5-4 to TRBJ2-3, with TRBD1 perhaps the D gene, on 6 matching bases. Specimen: PBMCs. This sequence was found in a boy younger than 10 in good health and CMV-seronegative. DNA sequence: TGTGCCAGCAGCTTGGAGGCTTTTGGGACATCCGGCACAGATACGCAGTATTTT. Its protein reads: CASSLEAFGTSGTDTQYF.